The 18 T cell receptor beta chains given below trace back to one sample, sequenced in a study of control samples from healthy donors and cancer patients. Sequencing was performed with immunoSEQ multiplex PCR; in TCRdb, only in-frame clones are kept and a portion is missing. The data hold roughly 170,000 clones, with 90% to 95% observed a single time. Sequencing was performed on blood. These receptors were taken from a man aged 18 to 35 in good health.

This clone was recorded once. The chain links TRBV12-5 to TRBJ2-1; 7 bases fit TRBD2. This CDR3 comprises 13 residues. Germline CDR1 and CDR2: LGHNT and FRNRAP. V lost 6 bases, J lost 7 bases, and 6 bases stayed unmatched. Here the CDR3 reads CASGPSGGNEQFF. The CDR3 DNA sequence: TGTGCTAGTGGCCCCTCCGGGGGGAATGAGCAGTTCTTC.

This chain uses TRBV7-2 with TRBJ2-7; 7 bases align to TRBD1. The germline V gene encodes CDR1 SGHTA and CDR2 FQGNSA. The CDR3 sequence is 14 residues long. J was trimmed by 1 base and V by 5 bases; bases with no gene match: 5. The CDR3 nucleotides read TGTGCCAGCAGCAGAAGGGGACAGTCCTACGAGCAGTACTTC. Amino acids: CASSRRGQSYEQYF. Variable domain in full (rest from reference TRBV7-2 and TRBJ2-7): GAGVSQSPSNKVTEKGKDVELRCDPISGHTALYWYRQSLGQGLEFLIYFQGNSAPDKSGLPSDRFSAERTGGSVSTLTIQRTQQEDSAVYLCASSRRGQSYEQYFGPGTRLTVT.

The J gene is TRBJ1-3, the V gene TRBV9, with unresolved D. V lost 0 bases, J lost 2 bases, and 12 bases lay in between. In germline, CDR1 is SGDLS, CDR2 YYNGEE. There are 16 residues in the CDR3. CDR3 protein: CASSVDPTEAGNTIYF. CDR3 in DNA: TGTGCCAGCAGCGTAGACCCAACGGAGGCTGGAAACACCATATATTTT.

This sequence joins TRBV19 and TRBJ1-2, with D tentatively TRBD1 (5 bases). This CDR3 is 16 amino acids long. The ends were cut back, 5 bases at V and 0 bases at J, with 16 bases in the middle. In germline, CDR1 is LNHDA, CDR2 SQIVND (reference sequence). The CDR3 region is CASSALRTLTNYGYTF. Here the CDR3 DNA reads TGTGCCAGTAGTGCCCTAAGGACACTCACTAACTATGGCTACACCTTC.

The chain recombines TRBV2 with TRBJ2-6; D uncertain. Trimming cost V 4 bases and J 4 bases, with 11 bases left between them. The CDR3 covers 15 residues. Germline V gives CDR1 SNHLY, CDR2 FYNNEI. CDR3 residues: CASSATVAGANVLTF. In DNA form, the CDR3 reads TGTGCCAGCAGTGCGACCGTGGCGGGGGCCAACGTCCTGACTTTC.

The rearrangement links TRBV18 to TRBJ2-3; 11 positions agree with TRBD2. J gave up 3 bases and V 3 bases, and 2 bases lay outside the gene matches. The CDR3 is 15 residues long. Germline CDR1 and CDR2: KGHSH and LQKENI. CDR3 region: CASSPIAGGTDTQYF. CDR3 nucleotides: TGTGCCAGCTCACCCATAGCGGGGGGGACAGATACGCAGTATTTT.

J is TRBJ2-7 and V is TRBV4-2; 8 bases match TRBD2. V gave up 5 bases and J gave up 3 bases; unmatched junction bases: 6. This CDR3 is built from 14 residues. Germline V lookup: CDR1 LGHNA, CDR2 YNFKEQ. The CDR3 DNA is TGTGCCAGCAGCACAGGACTAGCCAACTACGAGCAGTACTTC. Protein sequence: CASSTGLANYEQYF.

The chain recombines TRBV27 with TRBJ1-3; D remains ambiguous. The V gene lost 5 bases and the J gene lost 12 bases, with 8 bases spanning the gap. The CDR3 contains 10 residues. CDR1 and CDR2 (germline): MNHEY, SMNVEV (reference sequence). CDR3 residues: CASSPLRIYF. The CDR3 DNA reads TGTGCCAGCAGTCCCCTTCGCATATATTTT.

This CDR3 is CASSLAGTGELFF. The CDR3 DNA is TGCGCCAGCAGCTTGGCTGGGACCGGGGAGCTGTTTTTT. The genes are TRBV5-1 and TRBJ2-2; D not certain. CDR1 is SGHRS and CDR2 is YFSETQ in the germline V gene. V was cut by 0 bases and J by 5 bases, with 5 bases left in between. This CDR3 is 13 amino acids long. Together with reference TRBV5-1 and TRBJ2-2, the CDR3 gives the full variable domain: KAGVTQTPRYLIKTRGQQVTLSCSPISGHRSVSWYQQTPGQGLQFLFEYFSETQRNKGNFPGRFSGRQFSNSRSEMNVSTLELGDSALYLCASSLAGTGELFFGEGSRLTVL.

The J gene is TRBJ1-5, the V gene TRBV4-1; TRBD1 matches 10 bases. The CDR3 sequence is 16 residues long. V dropped 4 bases and J dropped 4; count of bases not matched to a gene: 7. Germline V lookup: CDR1 MGHRA, CDR2 YSYEKL. The CDR3 region is CASSRTGTGANQPQHF. The CDR3 region has the DNA TGCGCCAGCAGCCGAACCGGGACAGGGGCGAATCAGCCCCAGCATTTT.

The J gene is TRBJ1-4, the V gene TRBV6-5; 7 bases are a match to TRBD1. The CDR3 loop spans 15 amino acids. Germline CDR1 is MNHEY and CDR2 is SVGAGI. V trimming: 6 bases; J trimming: 2 bases; junction bases outside the gene matches: 6. CDR3 residues: CASSSQGWTNEKLFF. The CDR3 DNA follows: TGTGCCAGCAGCTCACAGGGGTGGACTAATGAAAAACTGTTTTTT.

V gene TRBV2 combines with J gene TRBJ2-5; 8 bases are a match to TRBD2. V lost 3 bases, J lost 5 bases, and 8 bases stayed unmatched. This CDR3 is built from 15 residues. Per the germline V gene, CDR1 is SNHLY and CDR2 is FYNNEI. CDR3 DNA: TGTGCCAGCAGTGACCCGAGCGGGGGTTGGGAGACCCAGTACTTC. Protein: CASSDPSGGWETQYF.

With regard to this clone: The germline gene is not matched at one end of the junction; a read error may be the cause. The chain combines TRBV5-4 with TRBJ2-5, with D maybe TRBD2 (6 bases). The CDR3 loop spans 16 amino acids. CDR1 is SGHNT and CDR2 is YYREEE in the germline V gene (reference sequence). CDR3 bases: TGTGCCAGCAGCCATGGGGACCAGGGAGGACAAGGGACCCAGTACTTC. Translated: CASSHGDQGGQGTQYF.

The chain recombines TRBV7-2 with TRBJ2-5; 9 bases fit TRBD2. The CDR3 runs 17 residues. Germline assignment: CDR1 SGHTA and CDR2 FQGNSA. Unmatched junction bases numbered 12, after V lost 2 bases and J lost 5 bases. In DNA form, the CDR3 reads TGTGCCAGCAGCTTAAATAGTCGGAGCGGGGGGATGGAGACCCAGTACTTC. Amino acids: CASSLNSRSGGMETQYF.

This sequence joins TRBV7-3 and TRBJ2-5; 8 bases agree with TRBD1. CDR3 size: 18 residues. Trimming at V came to 4 bases and at J to 2 bases, leaving 15 bases not matched to a gene. Germline lookup yields CDR1 SGHTA and CDR2 FQGTGA. The CDR3 DNA is TGTGCCAGCAGCTCACCCTCCGGGACAGGACCGACACAAGAGACCCAGTACTTC. Translating it yields CASSSPSGTGPTQETQYF.

The rearrangement uses TRBV19 and TRBJ1-2; no clear D. Trimming stripped 5 bases from V and 7 bases from J, with 14 bases between. CDR1 LNHDA and CDR2 SQIVND come from the germline V gene (reference sequence). This CDR3 has 13 amino acids. The DNA for the CDR3 is TGTGCCAGTAGTTTTCCGGGAATCATTGGCTACACCTTC. Protein: CASSFPGIIGYTF. The whole variable domain, remainder taken from reference TRBV19 and TRBJ1-2, is DGGITQSPKYLFRKEGQNVTLSCEQNLNHDAMYWYRQDPGQGLRLIYYSQIVNDFQKGDIAEGYSVSREKKESFPLTVTSAQKNPTAFYLCASSFPGIIGYTFGSGTRLTVV.

The chain couples TRBV10-3 to TRBJ2-7, with TRBD2 matching over 7 bases. In germline, CDR1 is ENHRY, CDR2 SYGVKD. The junction had 3 bases not matched to a gene; V was cut back by 8 bases and J by 2 bases. CDR3 length: 12 amino acids. The CDR3 loop is CAIRGDAYEQYF. The CDR3 DNA sequence: TGTGCCATCCGGGGGGACGCCTACGAGCAGTACTTC.

This chain joins TRBV13 and TRBJ1-2, with 8 positions matching TRBD1. Germline V CDR1 and CDR2: PRHDT, FYEKMQ (reference sequence). V shed 5 bases and J 6 bases; nucleotides not matched to a gene: 11. The CDR3 has 15 residues. The DNA of the CDR3 is TGTGCCAGCAGCAACTCTCAGGGGGCGCAGGATGGCTACACCTTC. As protein: CASSNSQGAQDGYTF. The full variable domain, in which reference TRBV13 and TRBJ1-2 provide the parts outside the CDR3, is AAGVIQSPRHLIKEKRETATLKCYPIPRHDTVYWYQQGPGQDPQFLISFYEKMQSDKGSIPDRFSAQQFSDYHSELNMSSLELGDSALYFCASSNSQGAQDGYTFGSGTRLTVV.